This TCR beta chain was recovered during a study of patients and donors after allogeneic stem cell transplantation. TCRdb called the RT-PCR reads again in MiXCR, with one record for every CDR3 protein. The repertoire holds a few hundred thousand distinct CDR3 sequences, about 38% seen once, with roughly 12% in the top ten. This clonotype turned up a few times. CDR1 and CDR2 from the germline V gene are MDHEN and SYDVKM. Trimming removed 8 bases from V and 0 bases from J, with 16 bases in between. This CDR3 spans 15 amino acids. The sequenced sample consisted of blood, either unsorted or a sorted T cell fraction (not recorded which). The chain employs TRBV28 and TRBJ1-2; D might be TRBD1 (6 bases). The sequence was collected from a human donor who was either an allogeneic HSCT recipient or a stem cell or donor lymphocyte infusion donor (not recorded which). It is not recorded whose cells these are; they may come from a transplant donor. The CDR3 loop is CASQQGGPPNYGYTF. Written as DNA, the CDR3 is TGTGCCAGCCAACAGGGAGGACCACCTAACTATGGCTACACCTTC.